These 20 T cell receptor beta chains came from one sample sequenced in a study of regulatory T cells in long-lasting Graves disease. As to time point: newly diagnosed GD, antithyroid drugs for less than 3 months. Scientists built the TCR library using RNA that was extracted from PBMCs. The TCR beta library used iRepertoire HTBI primers with Arm-PCR amplification of CDR3. TCRdb reprocessed the multiplex PCR reads via MiXCR and lists one record per CDR3 protein. The table includes around 320,000 distinct CDR3 sequences, approximately 16% detected once. The sample also formed part of further work on T cells in Graves' hyperthyroidism and ophthalmopathy.

The sample here was peripheral blood mononuclear cells (PBMCs), taken at new diagnosis, from a patient treated with antithyroid drugs. Receptors were obtained from a man in his forties or fifties with Graves disease.

This clonotype was seen ten or more times. V and J are TRBV2 and TRBJ2-5; 9 positions match TRBD1. This CDR3 is 18 amino acids long. The J segment lost 5 bases and the V segment lost 3 bases, leaving 16 bases of the junction unmatched. Looked up from germline, CDR1 is SNHLY and CDR2 is FYNNEI. The CDR3 coding sequence is TGTGCCAGCAGTGAGTCCCCATGGACAGGGGACAAGGGGGAGACCCAGTACTTC. Its protein is CASSESPWTGDKGETQYF.

To note about this clonotype: This sequence is one base from a far larger clone and is likely a read error. The CDR3 nucleotides are TGTGCCAGCAGTATCGGGACAGGGAATTCACCCCTCCACTTT. As protein: CASSIGTGNSPLHF. V and J are TRBV27 and TRBJ1-6, with 9 bases lining up with TRBD1. The length of the CDR3 is 14 residues. V lost 5 bases and J lost 7; bases outside the gene matches: 3. Per the germline V gene, CDR1 is MNHEY and CDR2 is SMNVEV (reference sequence).

In this sample, this clonotype turned up a few times. This rearrangement joins TRBV20-1 to TRBJ1-4; 7 nucleotides align to TRBD1. V lost 3 bases to trimming and J lost 7 bases; unmatched junction nucleotides: 5. The CDR3 contains 13 residues. Germline V gene sequence: CDR1 DFQATT, CDR2 SNEGSKA (reference sequence). The CDR3 reads CSASSGGGEKLFF. CDR3 DNA sequence: TGCAGTGCTAGCTCAGGGGGTGGTGAAAAACTGTTTTTT.

This rearrangement joins TRBV20-1 to TRBJ2-5; the match to TRBD1 covers 10 bases. The CDR3 consists of 14 residues. V shed 0 bases and J 7 bases; nucleotides not matched to a gene: 5. Looked up from germline, CDR1 is DFQATT and CDR2 is SNEGSKA (reference sequence). In nucleotides, the CDR3 is TGCAGTGCTAGAGAGCGACAGGGGGCTGTGACCCAGTACTTC. It encodes CSARERQGAVTQYF.

Remarks on this clonotype: This sequence may be a read error, since a much larger clone differs from it by one base. This chain joins TRBV10-1 and TRBJ2-7, with 9 bases that match TRBD2. The CDR3 extends over 19 amino acids. Germline V gene sequence: CDR1 WNHNN, CDR2 SYGVQD (reference sequence). Losses at the gene ends were 3 bases for V and 7 bases for J; bases not matched to a gene: 22. The CDR3 coding sequence is TGCGCCAGCAGTGATGGGGGACCAGCGGGGGGCCATACGGGGAATGAGCAGTACTTC. Translated, it gives CASSDGGPAGGHTGNEQYF.

This clonotype was found many times. This chain uses TRBV5-4 with TRBJ2-1; D might be TRBD2 (7 bases). The CDR3 is 15 residues long. Looked up from germline, CDR1 is SGHNT and CDR2 is YYREEE (reference sequence). V lost 0 bases and J 3 bases, leaving 10 bases between the germline ends. In DNA form, the CDR3 reads TGTGCCAGCAGCTTGGGGGGGGGCCTCTACAATGAGCAGTTCTTC. Translating gives CASSLGGGLYNEQFF.

CDR3 coding DNA: TGTGCCAGCAGCTTCCCCAGGGGAGGGGCCACTGAAGCTTTCTTT. Its translation is CASSFPRGGATEAFF. This chain links TRBV7-2 with TRBJ1-1, with D possibly being TRBD1 (6 bases). CDR3 length: 15 residues. The ends were cut back, 3 bases at V and 4 bases at J, with 15 bases in the middle. Germline assignment: CDR1 SGHTA and CDR2 FQGNSA.

The V call is TRBV18, the J call TRBJ1-2; TRBD1 aligns across 9 bases. CDR3 length: 14 residues. J was trimmed by 5 bases and V by 6 bases; bases with no gene match: 7. CDR1 is KGHSH, CDR2 LQKENI, per germline. This CDR3 is CASSLTGQGYGYTF. The DNA of the CDR3 is TGTGCCAGCTCCCTCACTGGACAGGGGTATGGCTACACCTTC.

This chain links TRBV7-9 with TRBJ1-1; no firm D call. Germline CDR1 SEHNR, CDR2 FQNEAQ (reference sequence). V was clipped by 1 base and J by 3 bases, with 6 bases between them. The CDR3 totals 13 residues. The CDR3 nucleotides read TGTGCCAGCAGCTTAGTTGTCGACACTGAAGCTTTCTTT. Translating it yields CASSLVVDTEAFF.

There are many counts of this clonotype. This chain links TRBV5-1 with TRBJ2-1; D is unresolved. Per germline, CDR1 SGHRS and CDR2 YFSETQ. The CDR3 spans 15 residues. Trimming removed 1 base from V and 1 base from J, with 9 bases in between. CDR3 in amino acids: CASSLRVGSYNEQFF. The CDR3 DNA reads TGCGCCAGCAGCTTGAGGGTTGGATCCTACAATGAGCAGTTCTTC.

This clonotype was counted between two and nine times. The chain has TRBV2 and TRBJ1-1, with TRBD1 as a possible D gene (5 bases). CDR1 is SNHLY, CDR2 FYNNEI, per germline. Trimming took off 4 bases at V and 4 bases at J, with 13 bases between the two ends. This CDR3 has 14 amino acids. The CDR3 spells CASSGTGGATEAFF. The DNA of the CDR3 is TGTGCCAGCAGTGGGACGGGGGGTGCCACTGAAGCTTTCTTT.

This clonotype has a count of ten or more. This chain joins TRBV7-2 and TRBJ2-1; possible D gene TRBD2, 6 bases. Germline CDR1 SGHTA, CDR2 FQGNSA. This CDR3 region has 15 residues. Trimming took 2 bases from V and 0 from J, leaving 8 bases between them. The CDR3 DNA reads TGTGCCAGCAGCTTACTAGCGATCTCCTACAATGAGCAGTTCTTC. Residues: CASSLLAISYNEQFF.

The rearrangement links TRBV6-2 or TRBV6-3 to TRBJ1-4; unclear D gene. The CDR3 is 13 amino acids. The germline V and J ends were trimmed by 2 bases and 4 bases, with 5 bases remaining between them. Germline values: CDR1 MNHEY, CDR2 SVGEGT. The CDR3 nucleotides read TGTGCCAGCAGTTACGACCGTAATGAAAAACTGTTTTTT. Its protein product is CASSYDRNEKLFF.

This clonotype was counted ten times or more. The chain carries TRBV2 and TRBJ2-1, with D perhaps TRBD2 (6 bases). Germline CDR1 SNHLY, CDR2 FYNNEI. The CDR3 covers 19 residues. V was trimmed by 4 bases and J by 0 bases, leaving 22 bases between them. CDR3 sequence: CASSVQLATPGSSYNEQFF. In DNA form, the CDR3 reads TGTGCCAGCAGTGTCCAGCTAGCGACCCCGGGAAGCTCCTACAATGAGCAGTTCTTC.

This clonotype was counted many times. The rearrangement uses TRBV7-2 and TRBJ2-1, with 8 bases matching TRBD2. CDR1 is SGHTA, CDR2 FQGNSA, per germline. Trimming took 5 bases from V and 2 from J; bases not matched to a gene: 5. CDR3 size: 15 residues. DNA of the CDR3: TGTGCCAGCAGCCCGACGGGGGGGCCCTACAATGAGCAGTTCTTC. The encoded protein is CASSPTGGPYNEQFF.

This clonotype was seen repeatedly, ten times or more. In DNA form, the CDR3 reads TGTGCCAGCAGTTTTGGGTTGGGGGACAGCAGGGAGACCCAGTACTTC. It codes for CASSFGLGDSRETQYF. This rearrangement joins TRBV12-3 or TRBV12-4 to TRBJ2-3; 7 bases line up with TRBD1. The last part of the DNA fits TRBJ2-5 better; the J call may be wrong. This CDR3 has 16 residues.

This clonotype has a count of ten or more. The rearrangement links TRBV7-9 to TRBJ2-7; the match to TRBD1 covers 8 bases. Germline CDR1 and CDR2: SEHNR and FQNEAQ (reference sequence). Trimming cost V 5 bases and J 6 bases; bases outside gene matches: 12. This CDR3 is built from 15 residues. CDR3 protein: CASSPPSTGVGEQYF. The CDR3 nucleotides read TGTGCCAGCAGCCCACCGTCGACAGGGGTCGGCGAGCAGTACTTC.

V gene TRBV6-8 combines with J gene TRBJ1-6, with D unclear. CDR3 length: 15 residues. The V and J ends lost 4 bases and 3 bases respectively, with 10 bases between them. Germline V gene data show CDR1 as MNHGY and CDR2 as SAAAGT. The CDR3 reads CASSSVKGYNSPLHF. As DNA, the CDR3 is TGTGCCAGCAGTTCCGTAAAGGGCTATAATTCACCCCTCCACTTT.

This clonotype was seen ten or more times. J is TRBJ1-1 and V is TRBV12-3 or TRBV12-4; D remains ambiguous. CDR3 size: 12 residues. V dropped 1 base and J dropped 4 bases, with 4 bases sitting between them. CDR3 in amino acids: CASSLGATEAFF. The CDR3 coding sequence is TGTGCCAGCAGTTTAGGGGCCACTGAAGCTTTCTTT.

This clonotype was recorded at least ten times. This chain connects TRBV7-2 to TRBJ2-5; D remains unclear. Trimming stripped 5 bases from V and 5 bases from J, with 12 bases between. This CDR3 has 13 residues. Germline-derived CDR1 and CDR2 are SGHTA and FQGNSA. CDR3 coding DNA: TGTGCCAGCAGCCCCCGGTTCGGGGAGACCCAGTACTTC. This gives the protein CASSPRFGETQYF.